The source of this TCR beta chain is a study of blood T cells in healthy people across ages (dated by TCRdb to the mid-2010s). In terms of the full investigation: In model experiments, roughly one uniquely barcoded TCR beta cDNA molecule per two T cells was captured by template switching. To avoid experimental bias, donors of different ages were randomly spread across the sequencing lanes. Using deep sequencing normalized with unique cDNA molecular identifiers, the study measured how TCR beta repertoire diversity changes with age. Using the same blood draw, the study looked at two additional independent replicas of 1 million unique cDNA reads for two donors, one aged 18 to 30 and the other aged 80 or older. Four age groups were formed from the donors: young (average about 17 years), middle-aged (just under 40), aged (roughly 56) and long-lived (about 75).

In this sample, this clonotype turned up many times. The antigen it recognizes is unknown. The input lacks base qualities; no much larger clone sits a single base away. The roughly 37 donors, aged about 6 to 100 years, were systemically healthy Caucasian individuals from Russia. Each donor gave around 9.9 milliliters of peripheral blood, collected into EDTA-treated Vacutainer tubes. Ficoll-Paque density-gradient centrifugation was used to isolate PBMCs, with at least 6.5 million obtained per sample. Trizol reagent was used to extract total RNA from the PBMCs, yielding at least 6 micrograms per sample. The percentages of naive CD45RAhigh/CD27high T cells were determined by flow cytometry on a PBMC aliquot from every donor. Taken from cysteine to phenylalanine, the CDR3 has 16 residues. Only CDR3 DNA is held: 48 bases, read in frame from base 1. According to the germline V gene (reference sequence), CDR1 reads DFQATT and CDR2 reads SNEGSKA. V lost 0 bases and J lost 3 bases; the stretch between them is 17 bases long.

Study-wide conclusions, independent of this receptor: The CMV infection status of donors was not known, potentially confounding age-related changes in expanded clonotypes. As age increased, observed TCR beta diversity per million T cells dropped in a roughly linear way, and a significant reduction was already evident by age roughly 36. Since profiling was done on bulk unsorted PBMCs, naive and antigen-experienced compartments could not be conclusively compared. Observed TCR beta diversity correlated strongly with the percentage of naive T cells measured by flow cytometry. Estimates of total diversity based on one million sequenced T cells were considered lower bounds and underestimates. Compared with the aged group, the long-lived group had more naive CD4+ T cells, fewer expanded clones and increased TCR diversity, a pattern suggesting age selection.

Library construction relied on 5' RACE. Sequencing instrument: Illumina HiSeq 2500. A second about 7 to 12 cycle PCR used a sample-barcoded 5' primer and a J-beta primer mix. A template-switch 5' adaptor carrying 12 random nucleotides introduced a unique molecular identifier onto each TCR beta cDNA molecule. Each sample yielded at least 3 million CDR3-containing paired-end reads. First-strand cDNA synthesis was performed from all RNA using the Mint cDNA synthesis kit, with priming by a TRBC-specific oligonucleotide. Following uracil-DNA glycosylase treatment, a first 18-cycle PCR with universal primers M1SS and BC2_uni_R was performed on all cDNA. Processing in the source paper ran as follows. For normalization, 1 million high-quality reads, each with a distinct molecular identifier, were randomly selected from each sample. Reads with shared molecular identifiers were discarded instead of being binned into consensus sequences. MiTCR, set to a Q25 quality threshold and the strictest error-elimination algorithm, was used for CDR3 identification, clonotype clustering and error correction. A nonparametric unseen species model with Euler transformation was used to estimate lower-bound total TCR beta diversity. TCRdb passed the public sequencing reads through fastp at Q25 and MiXCR, retaining productive beta sequences. Records with the same CDR3 protein are collapsed into one entry carrying the most frequent genes and DNA. The V and J calls here are based on TCRdb, not the publication. Here the sample has approximately 700,000 distinct CDR3 sequences; less than 40% occur a single time. Over 15% of the sample is taken by the ten largest.

The chain couples TRBV20-1 to TRBJ1-2, with the D gene too uncertain to name. The sequence came from a woman at least 80 years old in good health. Donor details come from another sample of the same person, matched by shared clones. Sequencing input: blood. The encoded CDR3 is CSARDLTRGFDYGYTF. The nucleotide sequence reads TGCAGTGCTAGAGACCTCACCCGAGGTTTTGACTATGGCTACACCTTC.